Listed below are T cell receptor beta chains from one sample, sequenced in a study of PD-1 blockade in classical Hodgkin lymphoma. TCRdb's table, derived via immunoSEQ multiplex PCR, lists solely in-frame clones and lacks some. The table records 46,000 or so clones, approximately 70% of them present only once. The input for sequencing was peripheral blood mononuclear cells (PBMCs), taken at baseline. Receptors were obtained from a human donor with classical Hodgkin lymphoma. CDR3s include the opening cysteine and the closing phenylalanine or tryptophan. D genes are given only for firm matches. A row's size may be missing; if present it is once, few, many or a size class.

abundance,v_gene,j_gene,d_gene,CDR3aa,CDR3nt
NA,TRBV5-1,TRBJ2-2,NA,CASSRNTGELFF,TGCGCCAGCAGCCGGAACACCGGGGAGCTGTTTTTT
NA,TRBV4-1,TRBJ2-7,TRBD1,CASSQVGQGLSYEQYF,TGCGCCAGCAGCCAGGTCGGACAGGGCCTCTCCTACGAGCAGTACTTC
NA,TRBV7-6,TRBJ2-1,NA,CASSPRQGGSGKQFF,TGTGCCAGCAGCCCCAGACAGGGTGGAAGCGGGAAGCAGTTCTTC
few,TRBV14,TRBJ2-1,NA,CASSRPRNEQFF,TGTGCCAGCAGTCGTCCTAGGAATGAGCAGTTCTTC
NA,TRBV29-1,TRBJ1-1,TRBD1,CSALQGATEAFF,TGCAGCGCTCTACAGGGGGCCACTGAAGCTTTCTTT
NA,TRBV5-1,TRBJ1-1,NA,CASSWNEGSNTEAFF,TGCGCCAGCAGCTGGAATGAAGGATCCAACACTGAAGCTTTCTTT
NA,TRBV6-5,TRBJ1-2,NA,CAQPSWGYTF,TGTGCCCAACCCAGTTGGGGCTACACCTTC
NA,TRBV7-7,TRBJ1-2,TRBD1,CASRPLGQGGNYGYTF,TGTGCCAGCAGGCCCTTGGGACAGGGGGGTAACTATGGCTACACCTTC
NA,TRBV9,TRBJ1-1,TRBD1,CASSPRTGPDGGAFF,TGTGCCAGCAGCCCCAGGACAGGGCCCGACGGTGGAGCTTTCTTT
NA,TRBV7-2,TRBJ1-1,TRBD1,CASSLRAGGTEAFF,TGTGCCAGCAGCTTAAGGGCAGGGGGCACTGAAGCTTTCTTT
large,TRBV7-6,TRBJ1-2,NA,CASSPLGRPYGYTF,TGTGCCAGCAGCCCGTTGGGCAGACCCTATGGCTACACCTTC
few,TRBV11-2,TRBJ1-1,NA,CASGLLGNTEAFF,TGTGCCAGCGGCCTCTTGGGGAACACTGAAGCTTTCTTT
NA,TRBV6-1,TRBJ2-3,NA,CASSEQGGSTDTQYF,TGTGCCAGCAGTGAACAGGGGGGGAGCACAGATACGCAGTATTTT
NA,TRBV5-4,TRBJ1-3,TRBD1,CASSADRASGNTIYF,TGTGCCAGCAGCGCCGACAGGGCCTCTGGAAACACCATATATTTT
once,TRBV28,TRBJ1-2,NA,CASSQTTVHYGYTF,TGTGCCAGCAGTCAGACCACAGTTCACTATGGCTACACCTTC
NA,TRBV9,TRBJ2-6,NA,CASSPSGSGANVLTF,TGTGCCAGCAGCCCCTCGGGGTCTGGGGCCAACGTCCTGACTTTC
NA,TRBV28,TRBJ1-2,NA,CASSLMGTYGYTF,TGTGCCAGCAGTTTAATGGGGACCTATGGCTACACCTTC
few,TRBV29-1,TRBJ2-1,TRBD2,CSVPSNGLAGVNEQFF,TGCAGCGTTCCAAGCAACGGACTAGCGGGAGTTAATGAGCAGTTCTTC
NA,TRBV5-8,TRBJ2-7,NA,CASSGPSEHFEQYF,TGTGCCAGCAGCGGGCCGAGCGAACACTTCGAGCAGTACTTC
many,TRBV6-6,TRBJ2-7,NA,CASSFEFFYEQYF,TGTGCCAGCAGTTTTGAGTTCTTCTACGAGCAGTACTTC
NA,TRBV11-3,TRBJ2-7,NA,CASSQGHGEQYF,TGTGCCAGCAGTCAGGGACACGGGGAGCAGTACTTC
NA,TRBV10-2,TRBJ2-5,NA,CASSEPRDQETQYF,TGCGCCAGCAGTGAGCCCAGGGACCAAGAGACCCAGTACTTC
NA,TRBV10-2,TRBJ1-6,NA,CASSDSRVNSPLHF,TGCGCCAGCAGTGACTCCAGGGTTAATTCACCCCTCCACTTT
NA,TRBV5-6,TRBJ2-6,TRBD1,CASRGQGSGANVLTF,TGTGCCAGCAGGGGACAGGGCTCTGGGGCCAACGTCCTGACTTTC